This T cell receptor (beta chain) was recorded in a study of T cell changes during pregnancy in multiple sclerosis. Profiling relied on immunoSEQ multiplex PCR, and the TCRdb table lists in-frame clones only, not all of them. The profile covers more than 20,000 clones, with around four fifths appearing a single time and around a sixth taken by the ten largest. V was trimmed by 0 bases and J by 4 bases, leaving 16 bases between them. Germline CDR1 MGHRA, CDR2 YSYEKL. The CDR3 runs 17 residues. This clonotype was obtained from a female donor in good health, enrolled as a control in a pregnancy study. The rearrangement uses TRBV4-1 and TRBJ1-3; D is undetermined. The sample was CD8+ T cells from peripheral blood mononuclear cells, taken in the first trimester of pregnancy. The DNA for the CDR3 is TGCGCCAGCAGCCAAGATTCAGCGCCGGTAGCCGGAAACACCATATATTTT. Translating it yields CASSQDSAPVAGNTIYF.